This paragraph covers one TCR beta chain sequence. What antigen it recognizes has not been identified. Base qualities were left out, and no much larger clone turns up one base away. These data are taken from a study of shared clonotypes between healthy human individuals (dated by TCRdb to about 2020). Some background on the complete study: The cohort included three men and a couple of women between 18 and 49 years of age. Different laboratories and diverse techniques were used to prepare libraries and sequence TCR repertoires, to increase sequencing depth and limit assay-specific biases. To estimate repertoire size and how much clonotype sharing occurs between individuals, the study deeply sequenced the blood TCR repertoires of about 5 healthy adults. For each donor, CD4 naive and CD4 memory were each run on three plates, CD8 naive on two plates, and CD8 memory on one plate. Between about 0.85 and 8.9 billion PBMCs per donor were obtained by leukapheresis.

Results and caveats for the whole study, not just this receptor: Higher generation probabilities were observed for clonotypes shared by all four sorted-subset donors than for non-shared clonotypes. Sharing across a few donors was observed for roughly 5.4% of naive CD4, under 4% of naive CD8, about 2.3% of memory CD4, and about 0.39% of memory CD8 clonotypes. Because the study included only a small number of donors, the genetic and exposure-history diversity represented was limited. Estimated clonotype richness was generally larger for naive than for memory subsets. Sampling was restricted to blood, and TCR repertoires in tissue are likely to differ from TCR repertoires in blood. Based on pairwise subsampling, the degree of clonotype sharing among donors was expected to be affected by sequencing depth. Even with the large sequencing depth, rarefaction of the sorted-subset datasets indicated that sequencing was incomplete.

The CDR3 spans 15 residues, from the cysteine through the phenylalanine. The CDR3 DNA has 45 bases and is translated from base 1. Relative to germline, V is 4 bases shorter and J is 1 base shorter, with 14 bases between their ends. Sequences SGHRS (CDR1) and YFSETQ (CDR2) are obtained from the germline V gene. The donors were healthy, HIV-negative adults with no recently reported acute infections or vaccinations. Every donor was a Caucasian adult living in Nashville, Tennessee, USA. Magnetic negative selection was used to enrich CD4+ T cells, after which naive cells were positively selected on CD45RA and the negative fraction became the memory subset. Blood was obtained by leukapheresis, after which PBMCs were separated by Ficoll-Histopaque density gradient centrifugation and cryopreserved in liquid nitrogen vapor phase. Analytical flow cytometry was used to check the purity and quantity of every magnetically sorted T cell population. Genomic DNA was isolated from each sorted fraction and quantified by UV absorbance on a Nanodrop 2000c.

Using the deep immunoSEQ assay, TCR CDR3 regions were amplified from genomic DNA by multiplex PCR. Extracted genomic DNA from each cell subset was distributed evenly across all wells of several immunoSEQ 96-well plates, and each plate was treated as a replicate. For sorted subsets, roughly 200 ng of genomic DNA, equivalent to 25,000 to 35,000 T cell genomes, went into each replicate PCR. Purified libraries were measured with a Qubit 3.0 fluorometer, size-checked on a Bioanalyzer 2100, and measured again with the KAPA Library Quantification kit. Every immunoSEQ 96-well plate was sequenced on a separate single-read 150-cycle Illumina NextSeq 550 flow cell. The published analysis was carried out like this. Because only junctional sequences without quality scores were contained in the immunoSEQ output, filtering matching that applied to full-length reads could not be performed. Sequences were annotated with PyIR, a Python wrapper for IgBLAST v1.9, and V/J genes and CDR3 were assigned using IMGT germline references. Reads were removed for weak V/J assignments (E-value above 1e-6), missing CDR3, stop codons, out-of-frame junctions, or ambiguous translated residues. V3J clonotypes were defined by identical inferred V gene, J gene, and CDR3 amino acid sequence. Percentage overlap between repertoires was computed as shared unique clonotypes divided by the size of the smaller repertoire. Three approaches were used to assess repertoire richness: RTK rarefaction, the Chao1 estimator, and Recon v2.1 estimates of unobserved clonotypes. OLGA was used to compute generation probabilities for all TCRbeta clonotypes that the gDNA method yielded from a few donors. TCRdb mirrors the immuneACCESS table, restricted to in-frame sequences. Some clones are absent from its copies; in checked studies, under half trace to an unresolved V gene, and the reason for the others is unknown. The V and J calls and clone size come from that table; D and trimming were worked out from the DNA. Here the sample has about 980,000 clones; 60% to 85% occur a single time. Approximately 1.5% of the sample rests with the top ten.

The V gene is TRBV5-1 and the J gene is TRBJ2-5, with no confidently assigned D gene. The sequence derives from a man between 18 and 29 years old in good health. The specimen was memory CD4+ T cells sorted from blood. The cell subset or site label on this specimen signifies: CD45RA-negative fraction. The CDR3 here reads CASSADGSPQETQYF. The DNA is as follows: TGCGCCAGCAGCGCGGACGGGTCCCCCCAAGAGACCCAGTACTTC.